One sample yielded the 11 T cell receptor beta chains listed below, sequenced in a study of cytomegalovirus exposure and HLA in healthy donors. The PCR employed 60 Vbeta primers together with 13 Jbeta primers. The protocol was immunoSEQ multiplex PCR, while the TCRdb copy is restricted to in-frame clones and leaves out a portion. The profile covers about 190,000 clones, with around 82% appearing a single time and about 0.25% taken by the ten largest. Sequencing used PBMCs. The receptors derive from a boy between 10 and 17 years old in good health and CMV-seronegative.

The V and J genes are TRBV6-6 and TRBJ2-7; the D gene is possibly TRBD2 (6 bases). Trimming left V 2 bases short and J 0 bases short, with 14 bases between. Per the germline V gene, CDR1 is MNHNY and CDR2 is SVGAGI (reference sequence). The CDR3 is 16 amino acids. The DNA for the CDR3 is TGTGCCAGCAGTTACCGTCTAGCGCGATTCTCCTACGAGCAGTACTTC. As protein: CASSYRLARFSYEQYF.

The chain is built from TRBV2 and TRBJ2-3, with D possibly TRBD2 on 7 matching bases. V lost 7 bases to trimming and J lost 3 bases, with 14 bases between them. The CDR3 runs to 14 residues. Germline CDR1 and CDR2: SNHLY and FYNNEI. This CDR3 is CASILGGATDTQYF. CDR3 DNA sequence: TGTGCCAGCATCCTTGGGGGGGCTACAGATACGCAGTATTTT.

CDR3 region: CASSSRDKGGEAFF. CDR3 nucleotides: TGCGCCAGCAGCTCACGGGACAAGGGCGGGGAAGCTTTCTTT. The V gene is TRBV5-1, the J gene TRBJ1-1; TRBD1 might be the D (6 bases). This CDR3 contains 14 residues. Germline CDR1 reads SGHRS; CDR2 reads YFSETQ. The ends were cut back, 3 bases at V and 8 bases at J, with 17 bases in the middle.

The chain recombines TRBV30 with TRBJ1-2; perhaps TRBD1 as D (6 bases). The CDR3 sequence is 11 residues long. The V gene's germline CDR1 is GTSNPN and CDR2 SVGIG (reference sequence). Deletions cut 8 bases from V and 3 bases from J, with 10 bases between. The CDR3 bases are TGTGCCGGAGAGGGGGACTATGGCTACACCTTC. Translated: CAGEGDYGYTF.

The chain is built from TRBV7-9 and TRBJ2-1, with D possibly being TRBD1 (6 bases). With 5 bases removed from V and 5 bases from J, the gap between germline ends came to 19 bases. The CDR3 is 16 residues long. Germline V CDR1 and CDR2: SEHNR, FQNEAQ (reference sequence). The CDR3 loop is CASSLLAGTRNNEQFF. CDR3 DNA: TGTGCCAGCAGCCTCCTAGCTGGGACAAGGAACAATGAGCAGTTCTTC. Full variable domain (missing parts from reference TRBV7-9 and TRBJ2-1): DTGVSQNPRHKITKRGQNVTFRCDPISEHNRLYWYRQTLGQGPEFLTYFQNEAQLEKSRLLSDRFSAERPKGSFSTLEIQRTEQGDSAMYLCASSLLAGTRNNEQFFGPGTRLTVL.

CDR3 residues: CASRRISDRPGDGYTF. CDR3 nucleotides: TGTGCCAGCAGACGGATATCGGACAGACCCGGGGATGGCTACACCTTC. The chain uses TRBV2 and TRBJ1-2, with a tentative D call TRBD1 (6 bases). This CDR3 is 16 amino acids long. Germline V gene data show CDR1 as SNHLY and CDR2 as FYNNEI. Deletions cut 6 bases from V and 6 bases from J, with 23 bases between.

The rearrangement uses TRBV7-9 and TRBJ1-5, with D perhaps matching TRBD1 (6 bases). Trimming stripped 11 bases from V and 7 bases from J, with 18 bases between. There are 13 residues in the CDR3. From germline, CDR1 is SEHNR and CDR2 FQNEAQ (reference sequence). CDR3 sequence (DNA): TGTGCCGGTCAGGGGTCGCCGGACCAGCCCCAGCATTTT. Amino acid sequence: CAGQGSPDQPQHF.

This clone has a handful of counts. This chain uses TRBV5-1 with TRBJ2-5; D ambiguous. CDR3 length: 11 residues. Germline assignment: CDR1 SGHRS and CDR2 YFSETQ. V lost 4 bases and J lost 7, with 8 bases in between. The CDR3 DNA reads TGCGCCAGCAGCCCGGGTGGGACCCAGTACTTC. Its protein is CASSPGGTQYF.

The chain uses TRBV2 and TRBJ1-2; 10 nucleotides agree with TRBD1. CDR3 length: 15 amino acids. Germline loops: CDR1 SNHLY, CDR2 FYNNEI. With 2 bases clipped from V and 4 bases from J, the junction kept 4 bases outside the gene matches. The CDR3 DNA reads as TGTGCCAGCAGTGAAAGGACAGGGGGTGGCTATGGCTACACCTTC. Its translation: CASSERTGGGYGYTF.

The chain has TRBV5-4 and TRBJ1-2; the D is unclear. The CDR3 extends over 16 amino acids. With 1 base removed from V and 1 base from J, the gap between germline ends came to 14 bases. Germline V gives CDR1 SGHNT, CDR2 YYREEE (reference sequence). As DNA, the CDR3 is TGTGCCAGCAGCTTGTATGGTGGCAGGTTTAACTATGGCTACACCTTC. Amino acid sequence: CASSLYGGRFNYGYTF.

V usage is TRBV19 and J usage is TRBJ2-7; possible D gene TRBD1, 6 bases. The CDR3 is 13 amino acids. CDR1 and CDR2 (germline): LNHDA, SQIVND (reference sequence). V was pared by 8 bases and J by 2 bases, with 13 bases between. This CDR3 is CASEARGTYEQYF. In DNA, the CDR3 is TGTGCCAGTGAGGCCAGGGGAACCTACGAGCAGTACTTC.